This entry describes one T cell receptor (beta chain). Its antigen remains unidentified. Following extraction, RNA underwent reverse transcription to cDNA, which served as the sequencing template. Profiled with immunoSEQ multiplex PCR; TCRdb holds only in-frame clones, not every one. Among about 280,000 clones listed, roughly 60% were seen once. CDR1 KGHSH and CDR2 LQKENI come from the germline V gene. This CDR3 has 15 residues. Between the trimmed V and J ends, which lost 2 bases and 4 bases, there was a span of 14 bases. The sample's treatment: oral pan-JAK inhibitor, 5-10 mg twice daily. The data belong to a study of CD8+ T cells in alopecia areata. Study findings and constraints: During tofacitinib treatment, many expanded lesional clones remained in scalp and blood.

The material was CD4+ T cells sorted from blood, obtained at week 24, from a patient treated with tofacitinib. This sequence joins TRBV18 and TRBJ1-2; possible D gene TRBD1, 6 bases. The TCR originated in a human donor with alopecia areata. The CDR3 sequence is CASSPNREEAYGYTF. The CDR3, as DNA: TGTGCCAGCTCACCAAACAGGGAAGAAGCCTATGGCTACACCTTC.